This T cell receptor (beta chain) stems from a study of OX40 agonist ivuxolimab in advanced cancers. Study-level background: Subjects had a mean age of about 65 years, with a range of roughly 20 to 79; about 83% were male. Antecedent anti-PD-1, anti-PD-L1 or anti-CTLA-4 therapy was permissible, with roughly 36% having received some. The study, taken as a whole, reports: Patients with a partial response at 0.1-3.0 mg/kg had among the lowest clonal expansion.

The investigators sampled blood at baseline, at cycle 4 day 1, and at cycle 7 day 1. Sequencing used immunoSEQ multiplex PCR; TCRdb keeps in-frame clones, though not all of them. Of about 96,000 clones listed, 90% are singletons. Regarding this clone: The antigen remains undetermined.

V shed 0 bases, J shed 1 base, and the junction held 6 bases outside the gene matches. The CDR3 runs to 17 residues. Germline lookup yields CDR1 SGHTS and CDR2 YDEGEE. The specimen was CD4+ or CD8+ T cells sorted from blood, collected in a trial of the OX40 agonist ivuxolimab. This chain joins TRBV5-8 and TRBJ2-2; 7 nucleotides align to TRBD2. The clonotype originates from an adult with an advanced solid tumor such as melanoma, head and neck, liver or kidney cancer. The CDR3 DNA reads as TGTGCCAGCAGCTTGGTGCGGGAGCTCCTGAACACCGGGGAGCTGTTTTTT. Translated: CASSLVRELLNTGELFF. Using reference TRBV5-8 and TRBJ2-2 for the parts outside the CDR3, the full variable domain is EAGVTQSPTHLIKTRGQQATLRCSPISGHTSVYWYQQALGLGLQFLLWYDEGEERNRGNFPPRFSGRQFPNYSSELNVNALELEDSALYLCASSLVRELLNTGELFFGEGSRLTVL.